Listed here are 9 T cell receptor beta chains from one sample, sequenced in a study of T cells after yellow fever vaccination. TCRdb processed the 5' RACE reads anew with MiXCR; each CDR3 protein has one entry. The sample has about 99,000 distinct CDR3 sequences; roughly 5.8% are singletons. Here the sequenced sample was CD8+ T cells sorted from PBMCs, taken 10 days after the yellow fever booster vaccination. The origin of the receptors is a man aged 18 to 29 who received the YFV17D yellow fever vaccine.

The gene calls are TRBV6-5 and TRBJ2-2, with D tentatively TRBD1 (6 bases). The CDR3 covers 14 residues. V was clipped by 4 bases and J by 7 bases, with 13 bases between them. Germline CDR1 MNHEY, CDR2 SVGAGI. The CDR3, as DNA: TGTGCCAGCAGTTGGCAGGGGTATGGCGGGGAGCTGTTTTTT. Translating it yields CASSWQGYGGELFF.

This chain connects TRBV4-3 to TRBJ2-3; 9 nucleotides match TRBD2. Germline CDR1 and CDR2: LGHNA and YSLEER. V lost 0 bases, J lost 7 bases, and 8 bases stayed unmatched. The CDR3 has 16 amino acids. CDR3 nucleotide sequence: TGCGCCAGCAGCCAAGATAGCGGGGGATTGGTAAATACGCAGTATTTT. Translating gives CASSQDSGGLVNTQYF.

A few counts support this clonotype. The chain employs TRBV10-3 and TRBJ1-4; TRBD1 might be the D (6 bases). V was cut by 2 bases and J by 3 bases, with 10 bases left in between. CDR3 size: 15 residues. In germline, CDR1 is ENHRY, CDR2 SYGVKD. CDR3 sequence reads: CAISENRAANEKLFF. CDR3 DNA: TGTGCCATCAGTGAGAACAGGGCAGCTAATGAAAAACTGTTTTTT.

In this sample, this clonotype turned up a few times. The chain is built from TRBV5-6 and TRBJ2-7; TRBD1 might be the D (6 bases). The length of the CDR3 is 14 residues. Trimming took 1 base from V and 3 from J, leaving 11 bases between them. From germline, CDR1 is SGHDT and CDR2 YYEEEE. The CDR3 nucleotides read TGTGCCAGCAGCTTGAATTGGGGGCACTACGAGCAGTACTTC. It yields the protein CASSLNWGHYEQYF.

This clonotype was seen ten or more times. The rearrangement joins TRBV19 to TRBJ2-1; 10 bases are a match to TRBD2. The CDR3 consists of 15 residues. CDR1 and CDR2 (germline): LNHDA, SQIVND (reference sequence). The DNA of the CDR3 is TGTGCGAGTTCTAGGACTAGCGGAGAGTACAATGAGCAGTTCTTC. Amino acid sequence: CASSRTSGEYNEQFF.

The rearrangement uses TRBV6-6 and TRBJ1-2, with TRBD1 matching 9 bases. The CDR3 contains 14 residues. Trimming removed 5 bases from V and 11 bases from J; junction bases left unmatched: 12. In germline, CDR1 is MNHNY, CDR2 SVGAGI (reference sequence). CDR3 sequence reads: CASSPPGQGVTYTF. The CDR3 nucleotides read TGTGCCAGCAGTCCTCCGGGACAGGGAGTGACTTACACCTTC.

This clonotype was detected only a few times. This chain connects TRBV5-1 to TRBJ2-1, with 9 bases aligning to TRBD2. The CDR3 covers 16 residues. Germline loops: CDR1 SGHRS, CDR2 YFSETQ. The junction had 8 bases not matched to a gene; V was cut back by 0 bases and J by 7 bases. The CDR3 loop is CASSLAAGGPENEQFF. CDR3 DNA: TGCGCCAGCAGCTTGGCAGCGGGGGGACCAGAGAATGAGCAGTTCTTC. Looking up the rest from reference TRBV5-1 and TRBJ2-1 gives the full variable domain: KAGVTQTPRYLIKTRGQQVTLSCSPISGHRSVSWYQQTPGQGLQFLFEYFSETQRNKGNFPGRFSGRQFSNSRSEMNVSTLELGDSALYLCASSLAAGGPENEQFFGPGTRLTVL.

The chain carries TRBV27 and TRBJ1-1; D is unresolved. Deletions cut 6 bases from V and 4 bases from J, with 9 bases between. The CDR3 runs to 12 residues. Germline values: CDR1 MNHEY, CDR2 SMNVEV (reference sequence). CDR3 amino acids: CASRRLGTEAFF. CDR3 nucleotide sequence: TGTGCCAGCAGGAGATTAGGCACTGAAGCTTTCTTT.

CDR3 DNA sequence: TGTGCCAGCACCCCTCGGGCTGACTATGGCTACACCTTC. As protein: CASTPRADYGYTF. The rearrangement links TRBV12-3 or TRBV12-4 to TRBJ1-2; D ambiguous. The CDR3 loop spans 13 amino acids. V was shortened by 7 bases and J by 3 bases, with 12 bases between the two germline ends.